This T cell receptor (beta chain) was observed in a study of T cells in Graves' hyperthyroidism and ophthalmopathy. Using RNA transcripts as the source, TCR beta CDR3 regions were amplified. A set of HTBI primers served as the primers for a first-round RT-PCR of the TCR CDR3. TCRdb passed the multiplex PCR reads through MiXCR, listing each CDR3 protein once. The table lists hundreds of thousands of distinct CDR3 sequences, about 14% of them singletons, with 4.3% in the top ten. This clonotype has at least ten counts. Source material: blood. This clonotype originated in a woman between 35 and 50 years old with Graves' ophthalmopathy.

CDR3 DNA: TGTGCCAGCAGCTCAGAGTATCGGAATTCACCCCTCCACTTT. Its translation is CASSSEYRNSPLHF. This chain uses TRBV7-2 with TRBJ1-6; no clear D. The CDR3 spans 14 residues. CDR1 is SGHTA, CDR2 FQGNSA, per germline. V lost 4 bases and J lost 7, with 11 bases in between.